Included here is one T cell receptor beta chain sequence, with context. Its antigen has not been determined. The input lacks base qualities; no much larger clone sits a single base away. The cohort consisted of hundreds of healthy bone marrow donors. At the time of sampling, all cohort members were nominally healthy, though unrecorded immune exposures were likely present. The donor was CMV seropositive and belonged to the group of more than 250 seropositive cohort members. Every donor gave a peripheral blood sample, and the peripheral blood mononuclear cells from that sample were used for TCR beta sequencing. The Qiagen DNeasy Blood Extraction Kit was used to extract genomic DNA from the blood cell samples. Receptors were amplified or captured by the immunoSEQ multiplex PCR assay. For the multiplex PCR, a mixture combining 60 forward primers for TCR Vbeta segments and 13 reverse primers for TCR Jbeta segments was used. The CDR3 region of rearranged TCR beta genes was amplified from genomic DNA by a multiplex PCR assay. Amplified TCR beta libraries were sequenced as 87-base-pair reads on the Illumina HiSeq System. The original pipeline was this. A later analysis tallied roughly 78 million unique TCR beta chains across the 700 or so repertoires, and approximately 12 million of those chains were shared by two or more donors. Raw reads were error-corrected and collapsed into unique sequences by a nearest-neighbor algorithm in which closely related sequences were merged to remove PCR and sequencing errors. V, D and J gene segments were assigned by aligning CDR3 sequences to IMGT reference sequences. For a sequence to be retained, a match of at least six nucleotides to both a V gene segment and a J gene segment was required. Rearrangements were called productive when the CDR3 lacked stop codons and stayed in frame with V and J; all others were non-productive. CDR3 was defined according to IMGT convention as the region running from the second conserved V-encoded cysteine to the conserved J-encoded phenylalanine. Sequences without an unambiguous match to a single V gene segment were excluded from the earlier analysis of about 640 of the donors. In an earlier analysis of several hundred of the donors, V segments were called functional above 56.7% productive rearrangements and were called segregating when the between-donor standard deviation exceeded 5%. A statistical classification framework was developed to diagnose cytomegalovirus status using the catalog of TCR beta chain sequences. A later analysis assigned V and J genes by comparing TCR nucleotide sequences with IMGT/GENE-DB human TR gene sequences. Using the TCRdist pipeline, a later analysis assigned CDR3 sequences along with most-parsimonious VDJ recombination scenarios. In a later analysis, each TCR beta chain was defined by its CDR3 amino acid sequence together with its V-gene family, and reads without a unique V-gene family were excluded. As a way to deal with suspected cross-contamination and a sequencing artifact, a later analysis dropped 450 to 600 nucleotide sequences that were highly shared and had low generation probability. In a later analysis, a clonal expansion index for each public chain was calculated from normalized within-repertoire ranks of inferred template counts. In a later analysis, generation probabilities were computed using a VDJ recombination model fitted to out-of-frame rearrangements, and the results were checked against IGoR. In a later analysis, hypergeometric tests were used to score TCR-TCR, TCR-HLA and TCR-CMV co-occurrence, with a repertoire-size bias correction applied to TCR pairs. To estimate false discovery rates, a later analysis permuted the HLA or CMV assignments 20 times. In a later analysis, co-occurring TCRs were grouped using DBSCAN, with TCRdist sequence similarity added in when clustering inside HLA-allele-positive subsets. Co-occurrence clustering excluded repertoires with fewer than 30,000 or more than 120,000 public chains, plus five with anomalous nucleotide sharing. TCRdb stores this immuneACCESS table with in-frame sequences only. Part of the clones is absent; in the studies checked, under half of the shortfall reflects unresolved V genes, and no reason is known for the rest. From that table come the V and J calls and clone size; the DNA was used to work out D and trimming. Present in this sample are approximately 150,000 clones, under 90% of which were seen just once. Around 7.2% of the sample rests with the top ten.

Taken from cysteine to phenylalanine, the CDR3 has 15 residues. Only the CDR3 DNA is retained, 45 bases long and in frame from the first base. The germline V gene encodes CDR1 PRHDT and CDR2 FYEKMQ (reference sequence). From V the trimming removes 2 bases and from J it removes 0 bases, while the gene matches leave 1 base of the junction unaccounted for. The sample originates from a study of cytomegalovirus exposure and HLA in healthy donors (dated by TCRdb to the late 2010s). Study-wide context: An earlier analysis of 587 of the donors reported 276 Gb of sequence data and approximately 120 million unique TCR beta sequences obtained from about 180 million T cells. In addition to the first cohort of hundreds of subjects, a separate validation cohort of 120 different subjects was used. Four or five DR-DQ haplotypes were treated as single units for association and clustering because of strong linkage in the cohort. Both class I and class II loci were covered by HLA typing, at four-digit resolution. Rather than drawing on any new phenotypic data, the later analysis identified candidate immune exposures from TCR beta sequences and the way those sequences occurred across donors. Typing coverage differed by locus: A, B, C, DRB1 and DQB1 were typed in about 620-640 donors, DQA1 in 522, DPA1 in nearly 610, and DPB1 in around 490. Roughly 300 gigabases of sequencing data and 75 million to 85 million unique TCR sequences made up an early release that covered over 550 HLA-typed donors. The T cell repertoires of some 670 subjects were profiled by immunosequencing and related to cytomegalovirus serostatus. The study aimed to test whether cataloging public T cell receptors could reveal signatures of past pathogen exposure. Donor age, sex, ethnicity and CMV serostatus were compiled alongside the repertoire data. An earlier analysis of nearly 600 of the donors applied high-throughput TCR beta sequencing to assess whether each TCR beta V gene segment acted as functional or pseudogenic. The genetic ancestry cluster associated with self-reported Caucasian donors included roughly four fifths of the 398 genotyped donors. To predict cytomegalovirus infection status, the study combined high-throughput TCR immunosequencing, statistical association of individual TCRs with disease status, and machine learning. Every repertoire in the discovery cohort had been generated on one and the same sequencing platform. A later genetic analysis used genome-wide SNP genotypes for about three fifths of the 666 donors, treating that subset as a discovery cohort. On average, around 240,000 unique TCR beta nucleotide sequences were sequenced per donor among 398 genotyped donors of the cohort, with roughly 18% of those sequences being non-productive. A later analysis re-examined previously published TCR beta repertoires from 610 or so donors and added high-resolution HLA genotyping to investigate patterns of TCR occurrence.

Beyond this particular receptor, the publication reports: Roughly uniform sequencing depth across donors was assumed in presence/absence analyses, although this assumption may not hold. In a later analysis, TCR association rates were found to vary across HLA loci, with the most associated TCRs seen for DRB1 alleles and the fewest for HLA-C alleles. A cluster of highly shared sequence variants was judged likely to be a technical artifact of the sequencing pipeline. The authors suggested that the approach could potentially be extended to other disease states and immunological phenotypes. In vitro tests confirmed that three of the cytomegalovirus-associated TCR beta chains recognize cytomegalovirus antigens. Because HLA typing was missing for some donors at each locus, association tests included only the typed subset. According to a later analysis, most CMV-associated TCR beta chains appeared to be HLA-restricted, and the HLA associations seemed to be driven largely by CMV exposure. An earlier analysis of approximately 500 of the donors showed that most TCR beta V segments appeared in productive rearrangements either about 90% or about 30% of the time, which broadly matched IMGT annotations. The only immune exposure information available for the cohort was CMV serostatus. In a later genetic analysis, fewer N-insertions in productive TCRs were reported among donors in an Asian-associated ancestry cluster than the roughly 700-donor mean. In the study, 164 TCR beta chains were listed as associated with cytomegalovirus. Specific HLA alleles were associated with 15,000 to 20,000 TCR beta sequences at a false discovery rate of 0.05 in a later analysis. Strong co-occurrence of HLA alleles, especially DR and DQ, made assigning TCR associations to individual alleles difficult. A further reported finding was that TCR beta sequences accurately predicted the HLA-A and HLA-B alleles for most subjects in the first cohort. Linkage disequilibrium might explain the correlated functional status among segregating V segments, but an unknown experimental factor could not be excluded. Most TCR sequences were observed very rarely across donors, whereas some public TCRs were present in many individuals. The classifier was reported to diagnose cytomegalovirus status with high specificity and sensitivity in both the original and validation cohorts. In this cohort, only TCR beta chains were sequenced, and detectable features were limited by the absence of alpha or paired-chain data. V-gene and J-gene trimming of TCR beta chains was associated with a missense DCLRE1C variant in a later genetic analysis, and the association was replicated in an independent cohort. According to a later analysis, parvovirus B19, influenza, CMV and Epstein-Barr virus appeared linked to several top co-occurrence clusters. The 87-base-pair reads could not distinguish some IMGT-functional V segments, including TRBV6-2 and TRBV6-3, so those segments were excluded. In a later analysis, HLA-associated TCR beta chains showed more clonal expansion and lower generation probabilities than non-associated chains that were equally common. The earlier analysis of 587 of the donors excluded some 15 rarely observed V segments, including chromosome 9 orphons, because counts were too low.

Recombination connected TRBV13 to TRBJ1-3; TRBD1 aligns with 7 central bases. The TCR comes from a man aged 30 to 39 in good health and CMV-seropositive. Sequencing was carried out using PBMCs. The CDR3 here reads CASSLTGVSGNTIYF. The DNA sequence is TGTGCCAGCAGCTTAACAGGGGTCTCTGGAAACACCATATATTTT.